These 13 T cell receptor beta chains were sequenced from one sample in a study of blood T cell repertoires in COVID-19. Libraries were prepared by immunoSEQ multiplex PCR; TCRdb keeps only in-frame clonotypes and omits some of them. This table has some 210,000 clones, 84% appearing once. What was sequenced was peripheral blood. The origin of the receptors is a woman aged 70 to 79 with active or convalescent COVID-19.

This chain uses TRBV6-1 with TRBJ2-7; D not resolved. V was cut by 3 bases and J by 4 bases, with 10 bases left in between. CDR1 is MNHNS, CDR2 SASEGT, per germline. The CDR3 spans 13 residues. The CDR3 DNA reads as TGTGCCAGCAGTGACAGGTATTATTACGAGCAGTACTTC. It encodes CASSDRYYYEQYF.

The gene calls are TRBV2 and TRBJ2-4; no clear D gene. CDR1 is SNHLY and CDR2 is FYNNEI in the germline V gene. The CDR3 is made up of 14 amino acids. The ends were cut back, 3 bases at V and 0 bases at J, with 6 bases in the middle. This CDR3 is CASSENRAKNIQYF. The CDR3 DNA sequence: TGTGCCAGCAGTGAGAACAGAGCCAAAAACATTCAGTACTTC.

Only one count was recorded for this clone. The chain combines TRBV19 with TRBJ1-5, with 8 bases that match TRBD1. Unmatched junction bases numbered 0, after V lost 6 bases and J lost 2 bases. CDR1 and CDR2 (germline): LNHDA, SQIVND (reference sequence). This CDR3 spans 13 amino acids. CDR3 loop: CASRDRGNQPQHF. The CDR3 DNA is TGTGCCAGTAGGGACAGGGGCAATCAGCCCCAGCATTTT. Full variable domain (outside the CDR3, taken from reference TRBV19 and TRBJ1-5): DGGITQSPKYLFRKEGQNVTLSCEQNLNHDAMYWYRQDPGQGLRLIYYSQIVNDFQKGDIAEGYSVSREKKESFPLTVTSAQKNPTAFYLCASRDRGNQPQHFGDGTRLSIL.

In this sample, this clone turned up once. The chain couples TRBV25-1 to TRBJ2-7, with 10 bases matching TRBD2. The CDR3 is made up of 13 amino acids. CDR1 and CDR2 from the germline V gene are MGHDK and SYGVNS. V lost 10 bases and J lost 4; bases outside the gene matches: 7. The chain's CDR3 is CATRLAGGYEQYF. Here the CDR3 DNA reads TGTGCCACCAGGTTAGCGGGAGGTTACGAGCAGTACTTC.

The chain carries TRBV12-3 or TRBV12-4 and TRBJ1-2, with a possible D match to TRBD1 (6 bases). The CDR3 runs to 13 residues. V dropped 3 bases and J dropped 6 bases, with 11 bases sitting between them. The CDR3 spells CASSFGGQDGYTF. In DNA, the CDR3 is TGTGCCAGCAGTTTTGGGGGCCAGGATGGCTACACCTTC.

Here the CDR3 DNA reads TGTGCCAGCAGCGCCAGACGGGGCAATCAGCCCCAGCATTTT. This codes for CASSARRGNQPQHF. V is TRBV7-2 and J is TRBJ1-5; D uncertain. Looked up from germline, CDR1 is SGHTA and CDR2 is FQGNSA. V lost 5 bases and J lost 2, with 10 bases in between. The CDR3 runs 14 residues.

Here the CDR3 reads CASSLDSGREQYF. DNA of the CDR3: TGTGCCAGCAGCTTGGATAGCGGGCGCGAGCAGTACTTC. The chain links TRBV5-4 to TRBJ2-7, with 7 bases identical to TRBD2. CDR3 length: 13 amino acids. CDR1 and CDR2 from the germline V gene are SGHNT and YYREEE (reference sequence). The junction had 3 bases not matched to a gene; V was cut back by 0 bases and J by 6 bases.

This clone was recorded a few times. The chain recombines TRBV10-3 with TRBJ1-2; 8 positions match TRBD1. This CDR3 has 15 amino acids. Germline CDR1 is ENHRY and CDR2 is SYGVKD. Trimming at V came to 7 bases and at J to 2 bases, leaving 9 bases not matched to a gene. CDR3 coding DNA: TGTGCCATCAATAGACAGGGGCGAGTCAACTATGGCTACACCTTC. Its protein is CAINRQGRVNYGYTF.

V usage is TRBV28 and J usage is TRBJ1-2, with no clear D. Trimming removed 2 bases from V and 3 bases from J, with 7 bases in between. Looked up from germline, CDR1 is MDHEN and CDR2 is SYDVKM. The CDR3 is made up of 13 amino acids. The CDR3 reads CASSLKSYYGYTF. The CDR3 coding sequence is TGTGCCAGCAGTTTAAAAAGCTACTATGGCTACACCTTC.

The chain is built from TRBV21-1 and TRBJ2-7; the table calls TRBD1, which could not be checked here. TRBV21-1 counts as a pseudogene. This CDR3 has 13 amino acids. Here the CDR3 reads CASLDRSSYEQYF. The CDR3 DNA sequence: TGTGCCAGTCTAGACAGGAGCTCCTACGAGCAGTACTTC.

This rearrangement joins TRBV9 to TRBJ2-5; 10 bases line up with TRBD2. The CDR3 is 16 amino acids. V lost 0 bases to trimming and J lost 9 bases; unmatched junction nucleotides: 11. Per germline, CDR1 SGDLS and CDR2 YYNGEE. The CDR3 bases are TGTGCCAGCAGCGTAGAGACCAGCGGGAGGGCCACACCCCAGTACTTC. Amino acids: CASSVETSGRATPQYF.

The chain carries TRBV5-1 and TRBJ2-2; 12 nucleotides agree with TRBD1. J gave up 1 base and V 0 bases, and 4 bases lay outside the gene matches. The CDR3 consists of 18 residues. CDR1 and CDR2 from the germline V gene are SGHRS and YFSETQ. CDR3 protein: CASSLVGTGGRNTGELFF. In nucleotides, the CDR3 is TGCGCCAGCAGCTTGGTGGGGACAGGGGGCAGGAACACCGGGGAGCTGTTTTTT.

This clone was observed a few times. The CDR3 region has the DNA TGTGCCAGTTCCTCCCTTGGACAGGCCCAAACCTACGAGCAGTACTTC. Amino acids: CASSSLGQAQTYEQYF. This chain connects TRBV5-4 to TRBJ2-7; the match to TRBD1 covers 7 bases. This CDR3 region has 16 residues. CDR1 and CDR2 (germline): SGHNT, YYREEE (reference sequence). The V gene end was trimmed by 8 bases and the J gene end by 2 bases; junction bases not matched to a gene: 16.